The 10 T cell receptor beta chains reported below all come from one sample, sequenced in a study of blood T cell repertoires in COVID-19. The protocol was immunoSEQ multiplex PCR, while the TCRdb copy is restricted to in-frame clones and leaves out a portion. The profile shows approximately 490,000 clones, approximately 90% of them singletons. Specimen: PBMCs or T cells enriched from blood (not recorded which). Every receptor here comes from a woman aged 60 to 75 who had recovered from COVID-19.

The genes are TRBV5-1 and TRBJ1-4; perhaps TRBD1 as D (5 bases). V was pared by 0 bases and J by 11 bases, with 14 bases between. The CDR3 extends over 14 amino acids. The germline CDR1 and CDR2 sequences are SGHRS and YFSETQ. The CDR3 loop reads CASSLDVGLGKLFF. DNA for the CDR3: TGCGCCAGCAGCTTGGATGTGGGACTAGGGAAACTGTTTTTT.

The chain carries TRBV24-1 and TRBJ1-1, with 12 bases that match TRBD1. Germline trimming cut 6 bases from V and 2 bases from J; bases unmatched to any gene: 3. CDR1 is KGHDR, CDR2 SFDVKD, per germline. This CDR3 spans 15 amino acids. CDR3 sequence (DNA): TGTGCCACCAGTTGGGGACAGGGGGCTAACACTGAAGCTTTCTTT. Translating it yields CATSWGQGANTEAFF.

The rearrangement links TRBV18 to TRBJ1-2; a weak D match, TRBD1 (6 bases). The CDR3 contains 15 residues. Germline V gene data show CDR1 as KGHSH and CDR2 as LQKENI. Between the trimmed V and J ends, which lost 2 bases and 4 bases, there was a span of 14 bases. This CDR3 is CASSPIVTDSYGYTF. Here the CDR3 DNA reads TGTGCCAGCTCACCAATAGTGACGGACAGCTATGGCTACACCTTC.

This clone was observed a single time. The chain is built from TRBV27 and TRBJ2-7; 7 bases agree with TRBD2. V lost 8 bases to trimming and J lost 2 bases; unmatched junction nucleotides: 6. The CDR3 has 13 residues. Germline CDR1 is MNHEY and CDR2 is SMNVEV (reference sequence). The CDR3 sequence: CASGATSAYEQYF. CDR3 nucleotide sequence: TGTGCCAGCGGGGCCACTAGCGCCTACGAGCAGTACTTC.

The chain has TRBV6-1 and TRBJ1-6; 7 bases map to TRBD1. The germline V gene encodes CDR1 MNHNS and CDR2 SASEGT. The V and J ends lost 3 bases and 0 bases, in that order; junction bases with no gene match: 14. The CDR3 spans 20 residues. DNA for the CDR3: TGTGCCAGCAGTGAGGGGACAGCTTACACTTCGAGCTCCTATAATTCACCCCTCCACTTT. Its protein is CASSEGTAYTSSSYNSPLHF.

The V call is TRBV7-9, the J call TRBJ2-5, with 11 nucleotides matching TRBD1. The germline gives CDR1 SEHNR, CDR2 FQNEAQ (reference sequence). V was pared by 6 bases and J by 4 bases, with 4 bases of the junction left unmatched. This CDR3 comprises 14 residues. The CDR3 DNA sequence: TGTGCCAGCAGTTCTGGACAGGGGGCAGAGACCCAGTACTTC. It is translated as CASSSGQGAETQYF.

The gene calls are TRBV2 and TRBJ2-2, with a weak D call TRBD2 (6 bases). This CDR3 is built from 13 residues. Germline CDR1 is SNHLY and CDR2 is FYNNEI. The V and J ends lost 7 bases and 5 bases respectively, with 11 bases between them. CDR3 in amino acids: CASTEGGTGELFF. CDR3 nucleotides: TGTGCCAGCACGGAGGGTGGTACCGGGGAGCTGTTTTTT.

The CDR3 bases are TGTGCCAGCAGTGCCGAGACAGGGACGGGAGAGCAGTACTTC. It codes for CASSAETGTGEQYF. The chain employs TRBV25-1 and TRBJ2-7, with 7 bases aligning to TRBD1. The germline CDR1 and CDR2 sequences are MGHDK and SYGVNS. CDR3 length: 14 amino acids. With 4 bases clipped from V and 7 bases from J, the junction kept 10 bases outside the gene matches.

CDR3 nucleotides: TGTGCCAGCAGCCCGACAGGGGATAATTCACCCCTCCACTTT. Translating it yields CASSPTGDNSPLHF. The chain couples TRBV6-5 to TRBJ1-6, with TRBD1 identical over 8 bases. Germline trimming cut 6 bases from V and 5 bases from J; bases unmatched to any gene: 3. Germline assignment: CDR1 MNHEY and CDR2 SVGAGI. This CDR3 is 14 amino acids long.

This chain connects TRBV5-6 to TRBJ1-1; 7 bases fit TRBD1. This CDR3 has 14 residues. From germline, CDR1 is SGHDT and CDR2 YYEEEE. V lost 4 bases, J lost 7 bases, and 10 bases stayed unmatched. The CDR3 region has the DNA TGTGCCAGCAGCGGTACAGGGGCGGCTAGTGAAGCTTTCTTT. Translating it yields CASSGTGAASEAFF. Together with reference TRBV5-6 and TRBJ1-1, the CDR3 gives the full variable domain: DAGVTQSPTHLIKTRGQQVTLRCSPKSGHDTVSWYQQALGQGPQFIFQYYEEEERQRGNFPDRFSGHQFPNYSSELNVNALLLGDSALYLCASSGTGAASEAFFGQGTRLTVV.